The TCR beta chain under discussion was sequenced for a study of beta chain features in type 1 diabetes. Sequenced material consisted of expressed TCRB transcripts (all of the isolated RNA was reverse transcribed). Mean read depth for naive, central memory and regulatory T cell samples was about 3.6 million reads. TCRdb's table, derived via immunoSEQ multiplex PCR, lists solely in-frame clones and lacks some. The table includes about 660,000 clones, 11% to 15% detected once. Study conclusions and caveats: A moderate, significant TCRB CDR3 shortening appeared in type 1 diabetes across four CD4+ subsets. Fewer junction insertions and more nucleotide deletions appeared in type 1 diabetes patients. Within patients, naive, central memory and Treg TCRB repertoires seemed more similar than within healthy donors. Any PCR bias toward short templates would affect both groups alike.

This clone has just a few counts. The antigen is undetermined. Sequencing was done on a sample of naive CD4+ T cells from blood. The receptor was isolated from a man younger than 30 with type 1 diabetes.

This chain's CDR3 is CASSPPAGASGANVLTF. The CDR3 DNA is TGTGCCAGCTCACCACCGGCGGGAGCGTCTGGGGCCAACGTCCTGACTTTC. This chain links TRBV18 with TRBJ2-6, with 7 bases that match TRBD2. This CDR3 contains 17 residues. Germline-derived CDR1 and CDR2 are KGHSH and LQKENI. J lost 1 base, V lost 0 bases, and 3 bases had no gene match.